This passage covers 22 T cell receptor beta chains from one sample sequenced in a study of vaccination effects on CD4 cells after COVID-19. Following culture for around 9 days, CD4+ T cells were isolated. Participants each got two BNT162b2 or mRNA-1273 vaccine doses. Their antigen targets remain unknown. Profiling relied on immunoSEQ multiplex PCR, and the TCRdb table lists in-frame clones only, not all of them. This table holds 42,000 or so clones, 72% found once. Sequenced material: CD4+ T cells from PBMCs cultured without peptide, taken after COVID-19 vaccination. The receptors originated from a human donor who received a COVID-19 vaccine.

This chain connects TRBV2 to TRBJ2-7; D unresolved. The CDR3 runs 13 residues. The V gene's germline CDR1 is SNHLY and CDR2 FYNNEI. The germline V and J ends were trimmed by 6 bases and 3 bases, with 12 bases remaining between them. In DNA form, the CDR3 reads TGTGCCAGCAGCCACGGTGGGGACTACGAGCAGTACTTC. Protein product: CASSHGGDYEQYF.

V gene TRBV25-1 combines with J gene TRBJ2-3; D remains ambiguous. The V end lost 4 bases, the J end lost 0 bases, and 2 bases lay between the germline ends. In germline, CDR1 is MGHDK, CDR2 SYGVNS. This CDR3 comprises 12 residues. CDR3 coding DNA: TGTGCCAGCAGTGTCAGCACAGATACGCAGTATTTT. Translation: CASSVSTDTQYF.

This clone was detected once. The V and J genes are TRBV5-1 and TRBJ2-3, with D unclear. The ends were cut back, 4 bases at V and 2 bases at J, with 11 bases in the middle. The germline CDR1 and CDR2 sequences are SGHRS and YFSETQ. The CDR3 totals 14 residues. The chain's CDR3 is CASSTTRVTDTQYF. The CDR3 DNA follows: TGCGCCAGCAGCACGACTCGGGTCACAGATACGCAGTATTTT.

The V gene is TRBV19, the J gene TRBJ1-4, with D perhaps TRBD1 (6 bases). This CDR3 has 14 residues. The V and J ends lost 10 bases and 0 bases respectively, with 12 bases between them. CDR1 LNHDA and CDR2 SQIVND come from the germline V gene (reference sequence). The CDR3 nucleotides read TGTGCCACTTCAGAGGGGGCAACTAATGAAAAACTGTTTTTT. It yields the protein CATSEGATNEKLFF.

Comment on this clone: A much larger clonotype is one base distant, so this may be a read error. The genes are TRBV6-2 or TRBV6-3 and TRBJ1-2, with D hard to call. Germline V lookup: CDR1 MNHEY, CDR2 SVGEGT. The CDR3 sequence is 13 residues long. CDR3 coding DNA: TGTGTCAGCAGCCCGGCACCTCCCTATGGCTACACCTTC. It codes for CVSSPAPPYGYTF.

This chain uses TRBV12-3 or TRBV12-4 with TRBJ1-2; D call uncertain. V lost 2 bases to trimming and J lost 5 bases, with 3 bases between them. CDR3 length: 11 residues. CDR3: CASSLQYGYTF. The DNA of the CDR3 is TGTGCCAGCAGTTTACAGTATGGCTACACCTTC.

The chain combines TRBV7-8 with TRBJ2-5; weak D call: TRBD1 (6 bases). Germline CDR1 and CDR2: SGHVS and FQNEAQ. V shed 3 bases and J shed 2 bases, with 22 bases lying between them. The CDR3 runs 18 residues. The CDR3 sequence is CASSFAGGYRGGQETQYF. DNA for the CDR3: TGTGCCAGCAGCTTCGCAGGTGGATATAGAGGGGGACAAGAGACCCAGTACTTC.

The V call is TRBV6-5, the J call TRBJ2-3; 9 bases agree with TRBD1. The V gene's germline CDR1 is MNHEY and CDR2 SVGAGI. Trimming at V came to 6 bases and at J to 2 bases, leaving 3 bases not matched to a gene. CDR3 length: 14 residues. In DNA, the CDR3 is TGTGCCAGCAGGTGGACAGGGGACACAGATACGCAGTATTTT. Translated, it gives CASRWTGDTDTQYF.

This clone was observed a single time. The chain has TRBV7-9 and TRBJ2-1, with 9 bases matching TRBD2. There are 15 residues in the CDR3. Germline CDR1 reads SEHNR; CDR2 reads FQNEAQ (reference sequence). J gave up 4 bases and V 8 bases, and 9 bases lay outside the gene matches. CDR3 sequence reads: CASGETSGRYNEQFF. The CDR3 nucleotides read TGTGCCAGCGGCGAGACTAGCGGAAGATACAATGAGCAGTTCTTC.

This chain joins TRBV5-1 and TRBJ1-1, with TRBD1 matching over 7 bases. Germline V gene data show CDR1 as SGHRS and CDR2 as YFSETQ. The CDR3 spans 15 residues. V trimming: 3 bases; J trimming: 0 bases; junction bases outside the gene matches: 5. Written as DNA, the CDR3 is TGCGCCAGCAGCTGGGGGACAGTTGTGAACACTGAAGCTTTCTTT. Encoded protein: CASSWGTVVNTEAFF.

The V and J genes are TRBV5-6 and TRBJ2-7; 8 bases align to TRBD1. Germline values: CDR1 SGHDT, CDR2 YYEEEE. V shed 0 bases, J shed 12 bases, and the junction held 20 bases outside the gene matches. The CDR3 runs to 17 residues. The CDR3 bases are TGTGCCAGCAGCTTGGTCCCCACCGGGACAGGAGGGATCTCGAGGTACTTC. This translates into CASSLVPTGTGGISRYF.

The rearrangement uses TRBV7-9 and TRBJ2-3, with a weak D call TRBD2 (5 bases). CDR3 length equals 12 residues. Germline CDR1 is SEHNR and CDR2 is FQNEAQ (reference sequence). V was clipped by 5 bases and J by 11 bases, with 14 bases between them. CDR3 DNA sequence: TGTGCCAGCAGCACTACAAACGGGGAGCAGTATTTT. Its translation is CASSTTNGEQYF.

The chain combines TRBV7-9 with TRBJ2-1, with TRBD2 identical over 16 bases. In germline, CDR1 is SEHNR, CDR2 FQNEAQ (reference sequence). This CDR3 comprises 19 residues. Unmatched junction bases numbered 7, after V lost 5 bases and J lost 0 bases. The CDR3 nucleotides are TGTGCCAGCAGCCCCGGGACTAGCGGGGGGGAAAGCTCCTACAATGAGCAGTTCTTC. Protein product: CASSPGTSGGESSYNEQFF.

The chain is built from TRBV29-1 and TRBJ2-2; D is uncertain. Germline CDR1 and CDR2: SQVTM and ANQGSEA. There are 14 residues in the CDR3. The V end was cut by 7 bases, the J end by 0 bases, with 12 bases between. CDR3 loop: CSAAQSANTGELFF. In nucleotides, the CDR3 is TGCAGCGCTGCACAGTCCGCGAACACCGGGGAGCTGTTTTTT.

Many counts were recorded for this clone. This sequence joins TRBV6-5 and TRBJ1-1, with D perhaps matching TRBD1 (5 bases). The length of the CDR3 is 13 residues. Germline-derived CDR1 and CDR2 are MNHEY and SVGAGI. The germline V and J ends were trimmed by 5 bases and 4 bases, with 11 bases remaining between them. In nucleotides, the CDR3 is TGTGCCAGCAGTAAGACAGCCCTCACTGAAGCTTTCTTT. Encoded protein: CASSKTALTEAFF.

The V gene is TRBV10-3, the J gene TRBJ2-7, with D possibly matching TRBD2 (7 bases). Germline CDR1 reads ENHRY; CDR2 reads SYGVKD. Trimming took off 7 bases at V and 5 bases at J, with 18 bases between the two ends. The CDR3 is 14 residues long. DNA for the CDR3: TGTGCCATCAAGGTAACAGAGGGGGGGGACGAGCAGTACTTC. Translating it yields CAIKVTEGGDEQYF.

The V gene is TRBV4-1, the J gene TRBJ2-5, with 8 bases identical to TRBD1. CDR3 length: 16 amino acids. Germline CDR1 is MGHRA and CDR2 is YSYEKL. Trimming at V came to 4 bases and at J to 1 base, leaving 8 bases not matched to a gene. The DNA for the CDR3 is TGCGCCAGCAGCCCATCCCACAGGGGGTCCCAAGAGACCCAGTACTTC. Its translation: CASSPSHRGSQETQYF.

The rearrangement joins TRBV14 to TRBJ2-2; a possible D gene is TRBD2 (6 bases). This CDR3 comprises 19 residues. V was cut by 1 base and J by 2 bases, with 20 bases left in between. Germline V gives CDR1 SGHDN, CDR2 FVKESK. The CDR3 loop reads CASSQVNPGVAVNTGELFF. The CDR3 DNA reads as TGTGCCAGCAGCCAAGTCAACCCCGGGGTAGCGGTAAACACCGGGGAGCTGTTTTTT.

The rearrangement joins TRBV10-2 to TRBJ2-5, with D perhaps TRBD1 (7 bases). Per the germline V gene, CDR1 is WSHSY and CDR2 is SAAADI. The V end lost 7 bases, the J end lost 4 bases, and 16 bases lay between the germline ends. CDR3 length: 14 amino acids. CDR3 sequence reads: CASIKNRGGETQYF. The CDR3 DNA follows: TGCGCCAGCATAAAGAACAGGGGAGGAGAGACCCAGTACTTC.

This clone has a single count. This rearrangement joins TRBV2 to TRBJ2-2; D unresolved. Trimming removed 1 base at V and 4 bases at J, with 4 bases between. The CDR3 has 13 amino acids. Per germline, CDR1 SNHLY and CDR2 FYNNEI. CDR3 sequence (DNA): TGTGCCAGCAGTGAAGGGGGCACCGGGGAGCTGTTTTTT. Its protein is CASSEGGTGELFF.

The rearrangement links TRBV6-5 to TRBJ1-2, with D maybe TRBD1 (6 bases). Germline V lookup: CDR1 MNHEY, CDR2 SVGAGI. V was shortened by 7 bases and J by 3 bases, with 12 bases between the two germline ends. The CDR3 sequence is 13 residues long. The CDR3 nucleotides read TGTGCCAGCACCCGGGGGCAGTACTATGGCTACACCTTC. Residues: CASTRGQYYGYTF.

This clone occurred a few times. The chain has TRBV10-3 and TRBJ2-1, with no clear D. This CDR3 spans 15 amino acids. V was shortened by 4 bases and J by 2 bases, with 12 bases between the two germline ends. The germline V gene has CDR1 ENHRY and CDR2 SYGVKD. The CDR3 nucleotides read TGTGCCATCAGTGGGCAGCTTGGGACCTACAATGAGCAGTTCTTC. It specifies CAISGQLGTYNEQFF.